Following are 26 T cell receptor beta chains from one sample sequenced in a study of shared clonotypes between healthy human individuals. This table comes from immunoSEQ multiplex PCR, and its TCRdb copy is limited to in-frame clones, with some not included. This sample carries 2 million to 2.5 million clones, almost 96% of them seen once, and the ten largest clones take about 0.13%. Sequencing used naive CD4+ T cells sorted from blood. Subset meaning: CD45RA+ positively selected. The receptors shown here come from a man aged 18 to 29 in good health.

This chain joins TRBV6-5 and TRBJ2-1; TRBD2 agrees at 15 bases. The V gene end was trimmed by 5 bases and the J gene end by 13 bases; junction bases not matched to a gene: 6. Germline CDR1 and CDR2: MNHEY and SVGAGI. The CDR3 has 14 amino acids. The CDR3 loop reads CASSPGLAGGQQFF. The CDR3 DNA sequence: TGTGCCAGCAGTCCTGGACTAGCGGGGGGGCAACAGTTCTTC.

This clone appeared once. The rearrangement links TRBV9 to TRBJ2-5; 9 nucleotides match TRBD2. Germline lookup yields CDR1 SGDLS and CDR2 YYNGEE. The CDR3 extends over 14 amino acids. V was clipped by 4 bases and J by 4 bases; unmatched bases: 5. DNA of the CDR3: TGTGCCAGCAGCACAGGGACTAGCCCAGAGACCCAGTACTTC. The encoded protein is CASSTGTSPETQYF.

V usage is TRBV2 and J usage is TRBJ2-1; 8 bases line up with TRBD2. The CDR3 is made up of 14 amino acids. Germline assignment: CDR1 SNHLY and CDR2 FYNNEI. V trimming: 6 bases; J trimming: 4 bases; junction bases outside the gene matches: 5. CDR3 nucleotide sequence: TGTGCCAGCAGCGAGACTAGCGCTTACAATGAGCAGTTCTTC. Translation: CASSETSAYNEQFF.

This chain uses TRBV28 with TRBJ1-1, with D possibly matching TRBD1 (5 bases). Germline CDR1 and CDR2: MDHEN and SYDVKM. Trimming removed 6 bases from V and 0 bases from J, with 20 bases in between. CDR3 length equals 17 residues. The DNA of the CDR3 is TGTGCCAGCAGCTTGGGGCCGAAGGCAGGTATGAACACTGAAGCTTTCTTT. Translated: CASSLGPKAGMNTEAFF.

The rearrangement links TRBV11-3 to TRBJ2-1, with TRBD2 matching over 7 bases. Germline V gene lookup returns CDR1 SGHNT and CDR2 YENEEA. The CDR3 has 14 amino acids. V was pared by 5 bases and J by 5 bases, with 6 bases of the junction left unmatched. The DNA for the CDR3 is TGTGCCAGCAGCCCGGACCGGGGGGACAATGAGCAGTTCTTC. The encoded protein is CASSPDRGDNEQFF.

The rearrangement joins TRBV30 to TRBJ2-3; D possibly corresponds to TRBD1 (5 bases). V was pared by 1 base and J by 3 bases, with 11 bases between. CDR1 is GTSNPN, CDR2 SVGIG, per germline (reference sequence). The CDR3 contains 14 residues. This chain's CDR3 is CAWSARQFTDTQYF. DNA for the CDR3: TGTGCCTGGAGTGCCCGACAGTTTACAGATACGCAGTATTTT.

The chain joins TRBV2 to TRBJ2-1, with TRBD1 matching over 7 bases. The germline V gene encodes CDR1 SNHLY and CDR2 FYNNEI. Trimming cost V 3 bases and J 10 bases; bases outside gene matches: 9. The CDR3 has 14 amino acids. The CDR3 bases are TGTGCCAGCAGTGACGGCCAGGGGGTCGAGGAGCAGTTCTTC. Its translation: CASSDGQGVEEQFF.

V usage is TRBV7-2 and J usage is TRBJ2-2; 7 bases map to TRBD1. The CDR3 totals 16 residues. Germline loops: CDR1 SGHTA, CDR2 FQGNSA. V gave up 5 bases and J gave up 1 base; unmatched junction bases: 7. The CDR3 sequence: CASSPAGTVNTGELFF. The DNA of the CDR3 is TGTGCCAGCAGCCCAGCAGGGACAGTGAACACCGGGGAGCTGTTTTTT.

The chain recombines TRBV27 with TRBJ1-2; 7 nucleotides match TRBD1. Looked up from germline, CDR1 is MNHEY and CDR2 is SMNVEV (reference sequence). The CDR3 covers 14 residues. V lost 5 bases and J lost 2; bases outside the gene matches: 5. The chain's CDR3 is CASSVGGVNYGYTF. CDR3 sequence (DNA): TGTGCCAGCAGTGTAGGGGGCGTGAACTATGGCTACACCTTC.

The chain carries TRBV10-3 and TRBJ2-3; no firm D call. There are 12 residues in the CDR3. In germline, CDR1 is ENHRY, CDR2 SYGVKD. V shed 2 bases and J shed 6 bases, with 6 bases lying between them. In nucleotides, the CDR3 is TGTGCCATCAGTGAGAACGGGGATACGCAGTATTTT. This sequence encodes CAISENGDTQYF.

A word on this clone: Distinct nucleotide sequences in the sample also encode this CDR3. The V call is TRBV7-3, the J call TRBJ2-1; D ambiguous. Germline CDR1 and CDR2: SGHTA and FQGTGA. The CDR3 runs 12 residues. V shed 2 bases and J shed 9 bases, with 8 bases lying between them. The CDR3: CASSLSGGEQFF. The CDR3 coding sequence is TGTGCCAGCAGCTTATCCGGCGGTGAGCAGTTCTTC.

J is TRBJ1-1 and V is TRBV30; 7 positions match TRBD1. CDR3 length: 17 amino acids. CDR1 and CDR2 from the germline V gene are GTSNPN and SVGIG (reference sequence). The V and J ends lost 8 bases and 0 bases, in that order; junction bases with no gene match: 18. As DNA, the CDR3 is TGTGCCGGCATAAACAGGGGCCGGGGGCGAATGAACACTGAAGCTTTCTTT. Protein: CAGINRGRGRMNTEAFF.

This clone came up once. The V call is TRBV27, the J call TRBJ1-6; 7 bases line up with TRBD1. Trimming cost V 6 bases and J 8 bases; bases outside gene matches: 4. Per the germline V gene, CDR1 is MNHEY and CDR2 is SMNVEV (reference sequence). CDR3 length: 13 amino acids. The CDR3 nucleotides are TGTGCCAGCAGCCGGGACAGATATTCACCCCTCCACTTT. Its translation: CASSRDRYSPLHF.

The chain links TRBV9 to TRBJ2-3; D might be TRBD1 (6 bases). Germline V gives CDR1 SGDLS, CDR2 YYNGEE. The CDR3 covers 16 residues. Trimming left V 3 bases short and J 0 bases short, with 14 bases between. The CDR3 is CASSASQGGSTDTQYF. Written as DNA, the CDR3 is TGTGCCAGCAGCGCCTCACAGGGCGGAAGCACAGATACGCAGTATTTT. The full variable domain, completed using reference TRBV9 and TRBJ2-3, is DSGVTQTPKHLITATGQRVTLRCSPRSGDLSVYWYQQSLDQGLQFLIQYYNGEERAKGNILERFSAQQFPDLHSELNLSSLELGDSALYFCASSASQGGSTDTQYFGPGTRLTVL.

J is TRBJ1-1 and V is TRBV29-1, with 7 bases aligning to TRBD1. The V gene's germline CDR1 is SQVTM and CDR2 ANQGSEA. V was clipped by 1 base and J by 3 bases; unmatched bases: 2. The CDR3 length is 13 residues. In DNA form, the CDR3 reads TGCAGCGTTGAAGGACAGGGAGACACTGAAGCTTTCTTT. Protein: CSVEGQGDTEAFF.

V and J are TRBV9 and TRBJ1-2; 8 positions match TRBD1. V lost 4 bases, J lost 10 bases, and 6 bases stayed unmatched. Germline V lookup: CDR1 SGDLS, CDR2 YYNGEE. The CDR3 runs to 12 residues. The CDR3 sequence: CASSWPGQVYTF. CDR3 in DNA: TGTGCCAGCAGCTGGCCGGGACAGGTCTACACCTTC.

This clone was detected once. V is TRBV28 and J is TRBJ2-7, with TRBD1 identical over 7 bases. Unmatched junction bases numbered 9, after V lost 6 bases and J lost 4 bases. CDR1 is MDHEN and CDR2 is SYDVKM in the germline V gene. The CDR3 is 14 amino acids. CDR3 residues: CASSVPQTGYEQYF. DNA of the CDR3: TGTGCCAGCAGCGTACCCCAGACAGGGTACGAGCAGTACTTC.

The J gene is TRBJ2-3, the V gene TRBV18; 11 positions agree with TRBD2. The V segment lost 2 bases and the J segment 7 bases; nucleotides outside the gene matches: 5. The V gene's germline CDR1 is KGHSH and CDR2 LQKENI. The CDR3 sequence is 15 residues long. The CDR3 sequence is CASSPTSGSLHTQYF. In DNA form, the CDR3 reads TGTGCCAGCTCACCAACTAGCGGGAGTCTCCATACGCAGTATTTT.

This chain uses TRBV10-3 with TRBJ2-1, with a weak D call TRBD2 (5 bases). V lost 7 bases and J 2 bases, leaving 15 bases between the germline ends. This CDR3 is 15 amino acids long. Germline V gene sequence: CDR1 ENHRY, CDR2 SYGVKD. CDR3 in DNA: TGTGCCATCACGGGCGGGTCCGGGCCCTACAATGAGCAGTTCTTC. It is translated as CAITGGSGPYNEQFF.

V usage is TRBV7-2 and J usage is TRBJ1-4; weak D call: TRBD1 (5 bases). CDR1 is SGHTA and CDR2 is FQGNSA in the germline V gene. This CDR3 region has 14 residues. V lost 7 bases and J 8 bases, leaving 17 bases between the germline ends. In DNA, the CDR3 is TGTGCCAGCACCCCCGGGAGGGGTGGAGAAAAACTGTTTTTT. This codes for CASTPGRGGEKLFF. The entire variable domain, with the rest obtained from reference TRBV7-2 and TRBJ1-4, is as follows: GAGVSQSPSNKVTEKGKDVELRCDPISGHTALYWYRQSLGQGLEFLIYFQGNSAPDKSGLPSDRFSAERTGGSVSTLTIQRTQQEDSAVYLCASTPGRGGEKLFFGSGTQLSVL.

As to this clone: The same CDR3 is also encoded by other DNA sequences in this sample. The rearrangement uses TRBV30 and TRBJ2-7; no reliable D call. V was clipped by 1 base and J by 3 bases, with 4 bases between them. The CDR3 length is 11 residues. Germline CDR1 GTSNPN, CDR2 SVGIG (reference sequence). CDR3 sequence: CAWSGDYEQYF. CDR3 DNA sequence: TGTGCCTGGAGTGGTGACTACGAGCAGTACTTC.

The chain recombines TRBV5-4 with TRBJ1-2; D gene ambiguous. Deletions cut 0 bases from V and 0 bases from J, with 9 bases between. Germline V CDR1 and CDR2: SGHNT, YYREEE (reference sequence). There are 15 residues in the CDR3. CDR3 bases: TGTGCCAGCAGCTTGGGAGGGTTATCTAACTATGGCTACACCTTC. It is translated as CASSLGGLSNYGYTF.

This rearrangement joins TRBV7-9 to TRBJ2-7, with D tentatively TRBD1 or TRBD2 (5 bases each). Germline V gene data show CDR1 as SEHNR and CDR2 as FQNEAQ (reference sequence). The CDR3 totals 14 residues. V was trimmed by 6 bases and J by 2 bases, leaving 14 bases between them. CDR3 loop: CASSTGKGTYEQYF. CDR3 nucleotide sequence: TGTGCCAGCAGTACGGGGAAGGGGACCTACGAGCAGTACTTC.

CDR3 sequence: CASSHGSQGVETQYF. The CDR3 DNA reads as TGCGCCAGCAGCCATGGCAGCCAGGGGGTGGAGACCCAGTACTTC. This chain connects TRBV4-3 to TRBJ2-5; 7 nucleotides line up with TRBD1. CDR3 length: 15 amino acids. In germline, CDR1 is LGHNA, CDR2 YSLEER. V trimming: 3 bases; J trimming: 5 bases; junction bases outside the gene matches: 9.

This clone has only one observation. The chain couples TRBV4-1 to TRBJ1-3; no clear D. CDR1 is MGHRA, CDR2 YSYEKL, per germline. Trimming removed 0 bases at V and 0 bases at J, with 21 bases between. The CDR3 contains 20 residues. CDR3 DNA: TGCGCCAGCAGCCAAGATTTTAGGTCGACTGGTGGAAACTCTGGAAACACCATATATTTT. Translated: CASSQDFRSTGGNSGNTIYF.

The chain is built from TRBV7-9 and TRBJ2-1, with D unresolved. Trimming shortened V by 3 bases and J by 5 bases, and 11 bases separated the two germline ends. Per germline, CDR1 SEHNR and CDR2 FQNEAQ (reference sequence). This CDR3 region has 14 residues. The CDR3: CASSFSAADNEQFF. CDR3 coding DNA: TGTGCCAGCAGCTTTTCCGCGGCTGACAATGAGCAGTTCTTC.